The 5 T cell receptor beta chains in this list originate from one sample, sequenced in a study of immune evolution from preneoplasia to lung adenocarcinoma. Profiled with immunoSEQ multiplex PCR; TCRdb holds only in-frame clones, not every one. The table has 8,500 to 13,000 clones, 82% seen once. Sequenced material: FFPE minimally invasive lung adenocarcinoma tissue. The receptors shown here come from a person aged 65-85 years with lung adenocarcinoma.

This sequence joins TRBV28 and TRBJ2-6; 10 bases are shared with TRBD1. The CDR3 is 17 residues long. Trimming took 1 base from V and 4 from J; bases not matched to a gene: 4. Germline V CDR1 and CDR2: MDHEN, SYDVKM. As DNA, the CDR3 is TGTGCCAGCAGTTTATTGGGACAGGGGAACGGGGCCAACGTCCTGACTTTC. It encodes CASSLLGQGNGANVLTF.

V and J are TRBV30 and TRBJ1-2; no reliable D call. Germline assignment: CDR1 GTSNPN and CDR2 SVGIG (reference sequence). The CDR3 is made up of 13 amino acids. Trimming took 1 base from V and 8 from J, leaving 14 bases between them. The CDR3 loop reads CAWSAVLAKGYTF. In DNA, the CDR3 is TGTGCCTGGAGTGCGGTACTAGCTAAGGGCTACACCTTC.

The V call is TRBV18, the J call TRBJ2-5; 7 nucleotides line up with TRBD2. Germline trimming cut 1 base from V and 5 bases from J; bases unmatched to any gene: 4. CDR1 is KGHSH and CDR2 is LQKENI in the germline V gene. This CDR3 comprises 14 residues. The CDR3 reads CASSPLQRGETQYF. Written as DNA, the CDR3 is TGTGCCAGCTCACCACTTCAGCGGGGCGAGACCCAGTACTTC.

The genes are TRBV4-1 and TRBJ1-5; TRBD1 is a possible D gene (5 bases). CDR3 length: 17 residues. Germline CDR1 reads MGHRA; CDR2 reads YSYEKL. V lost 0 bases and J 4 bases, leaving 16 bases between the germline ends. The CDR3 reads CASSQDFGQGINQPQHF. CDR3 DNA sequence: TGCGCCAGCAGCCAAGATTTCGGACAAGGAATAAATCAGCCCCAGCATTTT.

V gene TRBV25-1 combines with J gene TRBJ2-1, with a tentative D call TRBD2 (5 bases). The CDR3 runs 13 residues. Germline CDR1 MGHDK, CDR2 SYGVNS. The V and J ends lost 3 bases and 8 bases respectively, with 11 bases between them. This chain's CDR3 is CASSDRTEDEQFF. The CDR3 DNA reads as TGTGCCAGCAGTGACCGGACTGAGGATGAGCAGTTCTTC.